What follows are 9 T cell receptor beta chains derived from one specimen sequenced in a study of blood T cells in healthy people across ages. Combining a sample-barcoded 5' primer with a J-beta primer mix, a second PCR ran for roughly 7 to 12 cycles. TCRdb fed the 5' RACE reads into MiXCR, producing one record per CDR3 protein. The data hold 750,000 to 850,000 distinct CDR3 sequences, with 25% observed a single time. These data were also reused for a study on T cells of mothers and their children.

Sequencing was performed on blood. These receptors were collected from a boy between 10 and 17 years old in good health.

This clonotype was recorded a few times. The J gene is TRBJ1-2, the V gene TRBV20-1; D unresolved. CDR3 length: 11 residues. The V gene's germline CDR1 is DFQATT and CDR2 SNEGSKA (reference sequence). The CDR3 is CGLGRSGGYTF. DNA of the CDR3: TGCGGATTGGGCAGGTCCGGTGGCTACACCTTC.

This clonotype was recorded a few times. The chain combines TRBV6-6 with TRBJ1-1; no reliable D call. Looked up from germline, CDR1 is MNHNY and CDR2 is SVGAGI (reference sequence). The CDR3 sequence is 15 residues long. V was cut by 1 base and J by 4 bases, with 13 bases left in between. The CDR3 protein is CASSYFEGRSTEAFF. Here the CDR3 DNA reads TGTGCCAGCAGTTACTTTGAGGGTCGGAGCACTGAAGCTTTCTTT.

This chain links TRBV27 with TRBJ2-5, with D possibly being TRBD2 (6 bases). The tail of the sequence fits TRBJ2-7 better, so the J call may be wrong. Germline loops: CDR1 MNHEY, CDR2 SMNVEV (reference sequence). This CDR3 has 15 residues. In DNA form, the CDR3 reads TGTGCCAGCAGTTTATCTCTTTCGGGGGCCTACGAGCAGTACTTC. Amino acids: CASSLSLSGAYEQYF.

This clonotype was counted a few times. The V and J genes are TRBV28 and TRBJ1-2, with TRBD1 matching over 8 bases. After removal of 3 bases from V and 2 bases from J, the junction contained 11 bases not matched to a gene. Germline CDR1 MDHEN, CDR2 SYDVKM. The CDR3 spans 17 residues. The chain's CDR3 is CASSFPGQVANNYGYTF. The CDR3 region has the DNA TGTGCCAGCAGTTTTCCGGGACAGGTGGCGAACAACTATGGCTACACCTTC.

This clonotype came up a few times. The gene calls are TRBV6-5 and TRBJ2-5, with a weak D call TRBD1 (6 bases). This CDR3 region has 13 residues. Germline V CDR1 and CDR2: MNHEY, SVGAGI. V dropped 10 bases and J dropped 5 bases, with 17 bases sitting between them. The CDR3 loop is CATAITGWETQYF. Here the CDR3 DNA reads TGTGCCACCGCGATAACAGGGTGGGAGACCCAGTACTTC.

The V and J genes are TRBV6-2 or TRBV6-3 and TRBJ2-7; weak D call: TRBD1 (6 bases). Germline lookup yields CDR1 MNHEY and CDR2 SVGEGT. V lost 6 bases and J lost 0, with 12 bases in between. CDR3 length: 14 amino acids. The CDR3 DNA reads as TGTGCCAGCAGCGAAGACAGGATCTCCTACGAGCAGTACTTC. Its protein is CASSEDRISYEQYF.

This clonotype occurred many times. This chain uses TRBV7-2 with TRBJ2-4, with D unresolved. Germline values: CDR1 SGHTA, CDR2 FQGNSA. The V and J ends lost 5 bases and 8 bases respectively, with 16 bases between them. The CDR3 totals 14 residues. CDR3 loop: CASSNYLNGHIQYF. CDR3 nucleotides: TGTGCCAGCAGCAACTACCTGAACGGACACATTCAGTACTTC.

The V gene is TRBV7-9, the J gene TRBJ2-4; TRBD1 agrees at 8 bases. Germline CDR1 SEHNR, CDR2 FQNEAQ (reference sequence). The V segment lost 5 bases and the J segment 8 bases; nucleotides outside the gene matches: 8. The CDR3 runs 14 residues. CDR3 bases: TGTGCCAGCAGCCACCTCGGACAGGGTCACATTCAGTACTTC. Its protein product is CASSHLGQGHIQYF.

V is TRBV10-3 and J is TRBJ2-7; maybe TRBD1 (7 bases). This CDR3 is 14 amino acids long. CDR1 is ENHRY and CDR2 is SYGVKD in the germline V gene. V lost 6 bases to trimming and J lost 2 bases, with 14 bases between them. The CDR3 nucleotides are TGTGCCATCAGGGCGGGACAGCTGACCTACGAGCAGTACTTC. Protein: CAIRAGQLTYEQYF.